This TCR beta chain was obtained from a study of T cells after yellow fever vaccination. Points from the study as a whole: Most primary-vaccination clones reappeared after the booster (about 96% CD4, about 88% CD8).

As to this clonotype: Antigen unknown.

TCRdb reprocessed the 5' RACE reads with MiXCR, giving one entry per CDR3 protein. Counted here are 240,000 or so distinct CDR3 sequences, around 7% occurring once; the ten biggest clones make up about 0.9%. The germline V gene encodes CDR1 SGHTS and CDR2 YDEGEE. The V end lost 4 bases, the J end lost 5 bases, and 12 bases lay between the germline ends. The CDR3 has 13 amino acids. This sequence originates from a man under 40 who received the YFV17D yellow fever vaccine. V usage is TRBV5-8 and J usage is TRBJ2-5; D may be TRBD1 (5 bases). The sample consisted of CD4+ T cells sorted from PBMCs, taken 15 days after the yellow fever booster vaccination. CDR3 in DNA: TGTGCCAGCAGCCAGGGCCCCCCGGAGACCCAGTACTTC. This codes for CASSQGPPETQYF.